Below are 24 T cell receptor beta chains sequenced from a single sample in a study of breast tumors, draining lymph nodes, adjacent tissues listed by TCRdb under 2016. Lymph node samples came from the axillary draining lymph nodes of breast cancer patients. Library method: multiplex PCR. These reads were obtained on an Illumina HiSeq 2000. TCRdb's own reprocessing of the public reads used fastp at Q25 and MiXCR and kept productive beta chains. Every CDR3 protein is listed once, alongside the most common genes and DNA of its rows. Across this sample there are about 140,000 distinct CDR3 sequences, with approximately 32% seen only once. Approximately 2.2% of the sample belongs to the ten largest clones. The sequencing sample was made of axillary lymph node tissue. These receptors were taken from a female donor with breast cancer. Some clones in this sample may be carry-over from other donors' samples.

At least ten counts were recorded for this clonotype. The rearrangement links TRBV27 to TRBJ2-5, with TRBD1 matching 10 bases. The CDR3 is 16 amino acids. Trimming at V came to 5 bases and at J to 5 bases, leaving 11 bases not matched to a gene. CDR1 and CDR2 from the germline V gene are MNHEY and SMNVEV (reference sequence). CDR3: CASSLTKTGGMETQYF. Here the CDR3 DNA reads TGTGCCAGCAGTCTAACCAAGACAGGGGGCATGGAGACCCAGTACTTC.

This clonotype was counted many times. The junction departs from germline at one end; a sequencing error may be responsible. The chain links TRBV6-5 to TRBJ1-6; D is unresolved. This CDR3 spans 18 amino acids. Germline values: CDR1 MNHEY, CDR2 SVGAGI. The CDR3 spells CASSHSGRRRSYNSPLHF. CDR3 DNA: TGTGCCAGCAGTCACTCGGGTCGCCGGAGATCCTATAATTCACCCCTCCACTTT.

For this clonotype: The junction departs from the called germline gene at one end, perhaps through a read error. V usage is TRBV20-1 and J usage is TRBJ1-2; unclear D gene. Germline V CDR1 and CDR2: DFQATT, SNEGSKA (reference sequence). The CDR3 spans 11 residues. As DNA, the CDR3 is TGCAGTGCTAGGGACGGCTATGGCTTACCCTTC. Its protein product is CSARDGYGLPF.

A remark on this clonotype: It may be a read error: a sequence one base away is much more abundant. The J gene is TRBJ2-7, the V gene TRBV6-6; D is undetermined. V was clipped by 4 bases and J by 2 bases, with 18 bases between them. The germline gives CDR1 MNHNY, CDR2 SVGAGI (reference sequence). The CDR3 consists of 16 residues. CDR3 DNA sequence: TGTGCCAGCAGTTCCTCGCCCGACGTTGGAGCCTACGAGCAGTACTTC. Its protein is CASSSSPDVGAYEQYF.

This clonotype was seen ten or more times. V is TRBV6-6 and J is TRBJ2-1, with D possibly TRBD1 on 6 matching bases. The germline V gene has CDR1 MNHNY and CDR2 SVGAGI (reference sequence). This CDR3 comprises 11 residues. V lost 6 bases, J lost 7 bases, and 7 bases lay in between. Here the CDR3 reads CASRQGNEQFF. The CDR3 coding sequence is TGTGCCAGCAGGCAGGGGAATGAGCAGTTCTTC.

This clonotype appeared many times. The chain couples TRBV6-2 or TRBV6-3 to TRBJ2-7; the D is unclear. Germline values: CDR1 MNHEY, CDR2 SVGEGT. There are 13 residues in the CDR3. CDR3 amino acids: CASSHSSVYEQYV. The CDR3 region has the DNA TGTGCCAGCAGTCACTCCTCCGTGTACGAGCAGTACGTC.

This clonotype has only a few counts. The chain combines TRBV9 with TRBJ1-1, with D unresolved. Germline-derived CDR1 and CDR2 are SGDLS and YYNGEE. Deletions cut 3 bases from V and 1 base from J, with 10 bases between. The CDR3 loop spans 14 amino acids. The CDR3, as DNA: TGTGCCAGCAGCGGTGACCCGGCGAACACTGAAGCTTTCTTT. It yields the protein CASSGDPANTEAFF.

This clonotype appeared many times. This chain uses TRBV3-1 with TRBJ2-7; tentative D call: TRBD2 (6 bases). This CDR3 comprises 16 residues. V gave up 6 bases and J gave up 7 bases, with 25 bases separating them. CDR1 and CDR2 from the germline V gene are LGHDT and YNNKEL (reference sequence). The CDR3 region is CASSHTPGTGVYEQYF. DNA for the CDR3: TGTGCCAGCAGTCATACCCCCGGGACGGGAGTGTATGAGCAGTACTTC.

Note on this clonotype: Lacking the conserved final phenylalanine or tryptophan, this CDR3 likely reflects a read error. J is TRBJ1-2 and V is TRBV9, with no clear D. CDR3 length: 13 residues. In germline, CDR1 is SGDLS, CDR2 YYNGEE. CDR3 sequence (DNA): TGTGCCAGCAGAAACAGCGCTAACTGTGGCTACACCTCC. Protein: CASRNSANCGYTS.

This clonotype has ten or more counts. J is TRBJ2-7 and V is TRBV7-3; TRBD2 matches 8 bases. CDR1 and CDR2 from the germline V gene are SGHTA and FQGTGA. After removal of 4 bases from V and 2 bases from J, the junction contained 7 bases not matched to a gene. The CDR3 totals 15 residues. CDR3 sequence reads: CASSSSGGPPYEQYF. As DNA, the CDR3 is TGTGCCAGCAGCTCCAGCGGGGGCCCCCCCTACGAGCAGTACTTC.

This clonotype was seen at least ten times. The V gene is TRBV9, the J gene TRBJ1-6; D perhaps matches TRBD1 (6 bases). V was shortened by 3 bases and J by 0 bases, with 19 bases between the two germline ends. The germline V gene has CDR1 SGDLS and CDR2 YYNGEE. The CDR3 is made up of 19 amino acids. CDR3 nucleotide sequence: TGTGCCAGCAGCGGATCCCCCGGGACAACCGGCTCCTATAATTCACCCCTCCACTTT. Translated: CASSGSPGTTGSYNSPLHF.

This clonotype occurred a few times. This is likely a read error, given that the CDR3 carries no conserved phenylalanine or tryptophan at its end. The chain has TRBV9 and TRBJ2-1; D not certain. V lost 4 bases to trimming and J lost 8 bases, with 13 bases between them. CDR3 length equals 13 residues. Germline CDR1 reads SGDLS; CDR2 reads YYNGEE. The chain's CDR3 is CASSLPVGDEQFP. The CDR3 nucleotides are TGTGCCAGCAGCCTCCCAGTGGGCGATGAGCAGTTCCCC.

This clonotype was found many times. The J gene is TRBJ1-2, the V gene TRBV14; 7 bases match TRBD1. The V and J ends lost 3 bases and 4 bases, in that order; junction bases with no gene match: 8. This CDR3 is 15 amino acids long. Germline V gene lookup returns CDR1 SGHDN and CDR2 FVKESK. Here the CDR3 reads CASSQGTGAAYGYTF. CDR3 sequence (DNA): TGTGCCAGCAGCCAGGGAACAGGGGCGGCCTATGGCTACACCTTC.

This clonotype was detected ten times or more. This sequence may be a read error, since a much larger clone differs from it by one base. The chain is built from TRBV5-1 and TRBJ1-4; the match to TRBD1 covers 7 bases. From germline, CDR1 is SGHRS and CDR2 YFSETQ. CDR3 length: 13 amino acids. CDR3 loop: CASSGDSNENLFF. CDR3 DNA sequence: TGCGCCAGCAGCGGGGACAGTAATGAAAACCTGTTTTTT.

This clonotype was recorded many times. V gene TRBV19 combines with J gene TRBJ1-6; 9 bases are shared with TRBD1. With 11 bases clipped from V and 6 bases from J, the junction kept 11 bases outside the gene matches. The CDR3 consists of 15 residues. Per the germline V gene, CDR1 is LNHDA and CDR2 is SQIVND (reference sequence). The CDR3, as DNA: TGTGCCTGTGCCCAGCCGGGACAGGGTAATTCACCCCTCCACTTT. Its translation is CACAQPGQGNSPLHF.

In this sample, this clonotype turned up a few times. A much bigger clone sits one base away, suggesting this may be a read error. The chain carries TRBV6-2 or TRBV6-3 and TRBJ2-7, with 8 positions matching TRBD1. This CDR3 is 14 amino acids long. Trimming cost V 5 bases and J 2 bases; bases outside gene matches: 5. CDR1 is MNHEY, CDR2 SVGEGT, per germline. The CDR3 sequence: CASSHQGQAYEQYF. Written as DNA, the CDR3 is TGTGCCAGCAGTCACCAGGGACAGGCCTACGAGCAGTACTTC.

Ten or more counts support this clonotype. The J gene is TRBJ1-2, the V gene TRBV9, with TRBD1 matching 7 bases. This CDR3 has 12 amino acids. The V gene's germline CDR1 is SGDLS and CDR2 YYNGEE. V was clipped by 7 bases and J by 5 bases; unmatched bases: 5. This CDR3 reads CASQGGAYGYTF. Here the CDR3 DNA reads TGTGCCAGCCAAGGGGGCGCGTATGGCTACACCTTC.

There are a few counts of this clonotype. Given a much more abundant clone one base away, this may be a read error. The chain couples TRBV27 to TRBJ1-2; 7 bases fit TRBD1. The J segment lost 6 bases and the V segment lost 0 bases, leaving 4 bases of the junction unmatched. In germline, CDR1 is MNHEY, CDR2 SMNVEV (reference sequence). CDR3 length: 14 residues. In nucleotides, the CDR3 is TGTGCCAGCAGTTTATCCAGGGACAGCCATGGCTACACCTTC. This codes for CASSLSRDSHGYTF.

The sample holds many counts of this clonotype. V and J are TRBV4-1 and TRBJ1-5; a weak D match, TRBD1 (6 bases). The CDR3 length is 15 residues. Trimming took 4 bases from V and 5 from J, leaving 15 bases between them. The germline V gene encodes CDR1 MGHRA and CDR2 YSYEKL. As DNA, the CDR3 is TGCGCCAGCAGCCGGATAGGGGGAAGAGATCAGCCCCAGCATTTT. Protein: CASSRIGGRDQPQHF.

This clonotype occurred many times. V and J are TRBV7-3 and TRBJ2-2, with no clear D. The length of the CDR3 is 13 residues. Germline V CDR1 and CDR2: SGHTA, FQGTGA. V shed 1 base and J shed 7 bases, with 7 bases lying between them. CDR3 nucleotides: TGTGCCAGCAGCTTAAGAGGTGACGGGGAGCTGTTTTTT. The encoded protein is CASSLRGDGELFF. Complete variable domain (other parts from reference TRBV7-3 and TRBJ2-2): GAGVSQTPSNKVTEKGKYVELRCDPISGHTALYWYRQSLGQGPEFLIYFQGTGAADDSGLPNDRFFAVRPEGSVSTLKIQRTERGDSAVYLCASSLRGDGELFFGEGSRLTVL.

There are many counts of this clonotype. The chain uses TRBV20-1 and TRBJ2-1, with D uncertain. Germline V gene sequence: CDR1 DFQATT, CDR2 SNEGSKA (reference sequence). The CDR3 runs to 14 residues. Trimming pared 4 bases from V and 12 bases from J, leaving 22 bases between. The CDR3 coding sequence is TGCAGTGCTAACTTTCATCTACCTTTATCCGGGCAGTTCTTC. Translating gives CSANFHLPLSGQFF.

This clonotype has at least ten counts. The rearrangement links TRBV2 to TRBJ2-1; TRBD1 matches 9 bases. Per the germline V gene, CDR1 is SNHLY and CDR2 is FYNNEI. With V trimmed by 5 bases and J by 2 bases, 4 bases remained unmatched. The CDR3 runs 15 residues. The CDR3 is CASSKQGAAYNEQFF. CDR3 sequence (DNA): TGTGCCAGCAGTAAACAGGGGGCCGCCTACAATGAGCAGTTCTTC.

This clonotype was seen many times. The chain carries TRBV2 and TRBJ1-5; D gene unclear. Germline CDR1 is SNHLY and CDR2 is FYNNEI. V was cut by 4 bases and J by 3 bases, with 4 bases left in between. The CDR3 has 12 amino acids. The CDR3 protein is CASSVNNQPQHF. Written as DNA, the CDR3 is TGTGCCAGCAGTGTAAACAATCAGCCCCAGCATTTT.

Details on this clonotype: Just one base apart from a much larger clone, this may be a read error. The V call is TRBV7-2, the J call TRBJ2-4, with a tentative D call TRBD2 (6 bases). This CDR3 has 16 residues. V was shortened by 0 bases and J by 3 bases, with 12 bases between the two germline ends. CDR1 and CDR2 from the germline V gene are SGHTA and FQGNSA. DNA for the CDR3: TGTGCCAGCAGCTTAGCGGGCAGACTAGTCAAAAACATTCAGTACTTC. It specifies CASSLAGRLVKNIQYF.